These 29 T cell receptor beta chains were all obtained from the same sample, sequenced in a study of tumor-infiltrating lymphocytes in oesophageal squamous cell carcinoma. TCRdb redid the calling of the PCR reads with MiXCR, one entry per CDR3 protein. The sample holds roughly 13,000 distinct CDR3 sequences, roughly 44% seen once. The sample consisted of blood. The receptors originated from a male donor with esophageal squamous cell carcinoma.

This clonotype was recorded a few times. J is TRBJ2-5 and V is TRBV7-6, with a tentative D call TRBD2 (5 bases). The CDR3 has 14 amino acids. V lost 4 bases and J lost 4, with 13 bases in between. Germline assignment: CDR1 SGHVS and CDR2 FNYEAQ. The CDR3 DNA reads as TGTGCCAGCAGCTCCCCCCTCCGGGGAGAGACCCAGTACTTC. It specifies CASSSPLRGETQYF.

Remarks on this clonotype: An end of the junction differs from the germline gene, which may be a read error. The CDR3 loop is CASSLGPAGDNEQFF. Written as DNA, the CDR3 is TGTGCTAGCAGCTTAGGTCCTGCAGGGGACAATGAGCAGTTCTTC. This chain uses TRBV7-6 with TRBJ2-7, with a weak D call TRBD1 (6 bases). The tail of the sequence fits TRBJ2-1 better, so the J call may be wrong. From germline, CDR1 is SGHVS and CDR2 FNYEAQ. This CDR3 contains 15 residues.

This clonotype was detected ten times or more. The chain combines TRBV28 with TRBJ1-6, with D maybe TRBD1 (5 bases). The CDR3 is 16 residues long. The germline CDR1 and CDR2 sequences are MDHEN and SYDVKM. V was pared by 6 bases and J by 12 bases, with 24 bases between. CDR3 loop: CASSLSGGTWDVPLHF. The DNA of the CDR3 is TGTGCCAGCAGCCTCAGTGGGGGGACCTGGGACGTACCCCTCCACTTT.

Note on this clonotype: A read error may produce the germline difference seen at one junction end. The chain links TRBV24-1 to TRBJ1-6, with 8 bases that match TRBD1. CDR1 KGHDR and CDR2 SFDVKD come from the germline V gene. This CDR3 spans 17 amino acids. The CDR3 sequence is CTTSPSPGTGSYNEQYF. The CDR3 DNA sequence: TGTACCACCAGTCCTTCCCCCGGGACAGGCTCCTACAATGAGCAGTACTTT.

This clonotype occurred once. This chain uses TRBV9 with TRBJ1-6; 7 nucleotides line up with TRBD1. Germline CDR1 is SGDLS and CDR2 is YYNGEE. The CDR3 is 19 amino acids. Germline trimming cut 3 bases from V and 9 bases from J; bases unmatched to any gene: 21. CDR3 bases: TGTGCCAGCAGCGGAGACCCTGAGACAGGGAATATCTTTGGTTCACCCCTCCACTTT. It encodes CASSGDPETGNIFGSPLHF. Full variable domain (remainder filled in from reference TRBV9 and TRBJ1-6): DSGVTQTPKHLITATGQRVTLRCSPRSGDLSVYWYQQSLDQGLQFLIQYYNGEERAKGNILERFSAQQFPDLHSELNLSSLELGDSALYFCASSGDPETGNIFGSPLHFGNGTRLTVT.

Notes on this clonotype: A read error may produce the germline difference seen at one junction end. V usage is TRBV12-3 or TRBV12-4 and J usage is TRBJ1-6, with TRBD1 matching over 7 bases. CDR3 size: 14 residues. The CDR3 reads CASTRGGVNSPLHF. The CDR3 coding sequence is TGTGCCAGCACCAGGGGGGGTGTTAATTCACCCCTCCACTTC.

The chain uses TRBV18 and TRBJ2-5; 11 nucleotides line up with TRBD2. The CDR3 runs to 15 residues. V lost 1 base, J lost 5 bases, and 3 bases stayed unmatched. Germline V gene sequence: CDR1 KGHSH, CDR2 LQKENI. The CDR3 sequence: CASSPLGLAGETQYF. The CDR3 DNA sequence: TGTGCCAGCTCACCACTAGGACTAGCGGGCGAGACCCAGTACTTC. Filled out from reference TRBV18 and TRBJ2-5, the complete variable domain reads NAGVMQNPRHLVRRRGQEARLRCSPMKGHSHVYWYRQLPEEGLKFMVYLQKENIIDESGMPKERFSAEFPKEGPSILRIQQVVRGDSAAYFCASSPLGLAGETQYFGPGTRLLVL.

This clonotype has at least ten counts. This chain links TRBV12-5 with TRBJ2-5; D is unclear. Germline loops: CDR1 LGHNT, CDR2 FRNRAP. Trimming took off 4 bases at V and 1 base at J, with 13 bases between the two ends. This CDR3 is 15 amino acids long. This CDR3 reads CASGSIRGSQETQYF. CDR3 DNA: TGTGCTAGTGGTTCGATCAGAGGCAGCCAAGAGACCCAGTACTTC.

CDR3 in amino acids: CASSSLAGGNNEQFF. CDR3 nucleotides: TGTGCCAGCAGCTCTTTAGCGGGAGGCAACAATGAGCAGTTCTTC. This chain joins TRBV11-1 and TRBJ2-5, with TRBD2 identical over 10 bases. The J call may be wrong; the DNA end is better matched by TRBJ2-1. The CDR3 totals 15 residues. Germline V CDR1 and CDR2: SGHAT, FQDESV (reference sequence).

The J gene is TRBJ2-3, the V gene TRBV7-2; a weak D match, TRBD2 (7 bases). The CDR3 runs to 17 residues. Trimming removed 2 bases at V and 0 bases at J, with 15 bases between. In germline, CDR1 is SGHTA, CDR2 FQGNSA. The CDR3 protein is CASSLTFRGASTDTQYF. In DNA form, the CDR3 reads TGTGCCAGCAGCTTAACGTTTCGGGGGGCTAGCACAGATACGCAGTATTTT.

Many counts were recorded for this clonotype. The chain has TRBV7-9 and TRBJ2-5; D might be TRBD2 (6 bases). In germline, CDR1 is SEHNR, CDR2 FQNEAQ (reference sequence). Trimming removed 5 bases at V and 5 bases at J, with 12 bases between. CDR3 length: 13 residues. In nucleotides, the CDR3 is TGTGCCAGCAGCCCGAGGGCGGGGGAGACCCAGTACTTC. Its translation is CASSPRAGETQYF.

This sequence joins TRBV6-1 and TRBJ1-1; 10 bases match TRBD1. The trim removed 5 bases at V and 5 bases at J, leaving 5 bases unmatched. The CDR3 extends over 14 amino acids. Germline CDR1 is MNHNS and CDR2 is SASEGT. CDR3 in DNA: TGTGCCAGCAGTACGGACAGGGGGAGGACTGAAGCTTTCTTT. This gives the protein CASSTDRGRTEAFF.

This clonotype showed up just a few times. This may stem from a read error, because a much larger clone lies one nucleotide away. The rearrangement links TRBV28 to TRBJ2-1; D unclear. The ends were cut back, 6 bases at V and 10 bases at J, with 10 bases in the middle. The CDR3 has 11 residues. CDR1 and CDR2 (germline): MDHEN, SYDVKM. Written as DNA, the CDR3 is TGTGCCAGCAGCCGGACCTACGAGCAGTTCTTC. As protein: CASSRTYEQFF. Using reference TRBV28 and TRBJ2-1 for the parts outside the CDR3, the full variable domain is DVKVTQSSRYLVKRTGEKVFLECVQDMDHENMFWYRQDPGLGLRLIYFSYDVKMKEKGDIPEGYSVSREKKERFSLILESASTNQTSMYLCASSRTYEQFFGPGTRLTVL.

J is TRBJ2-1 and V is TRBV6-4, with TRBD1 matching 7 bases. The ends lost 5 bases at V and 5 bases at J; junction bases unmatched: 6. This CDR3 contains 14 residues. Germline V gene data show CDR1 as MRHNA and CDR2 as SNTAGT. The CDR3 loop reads CASSIWTGHNEQFF. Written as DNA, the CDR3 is TGTGCCAGCAGTATTTGGACAGGACACAATGAGCAGTTCTTC.

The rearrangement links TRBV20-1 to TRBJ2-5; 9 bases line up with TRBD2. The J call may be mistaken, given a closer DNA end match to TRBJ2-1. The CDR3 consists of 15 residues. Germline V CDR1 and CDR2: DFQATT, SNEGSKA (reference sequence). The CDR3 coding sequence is TGCAGTGCCCTTATAGCGGGGGCAGGTCAAGAGACCCAGTTCTTC. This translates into CSALIAGAGQETQFF.

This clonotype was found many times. CDR3 nucleotide sequence: TGTGCCACAAGCGAACGCACAGATACGCAGTATTTT. Translation gives CATSERTDTQYF. This chain uses TRBV19 with TRBJ2-3; no clear D gene. The CDR3 runs to 12 residues. Germline assignment: CDR1 LNHDA and CDR2 SQIVND (reference sequence). Between the trimmed V and J ends, which lost 10 bases and 1 base, there was a span of 9 bases.

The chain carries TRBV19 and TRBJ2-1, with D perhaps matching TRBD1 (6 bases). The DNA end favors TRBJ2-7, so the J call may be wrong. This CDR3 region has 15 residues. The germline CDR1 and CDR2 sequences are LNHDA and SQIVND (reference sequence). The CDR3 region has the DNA TGTGCCAGTAGAAAGGGTGGGACAACGTCCTACGAGCAGTACTTC. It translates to CASRKGGTTSYEQYF.

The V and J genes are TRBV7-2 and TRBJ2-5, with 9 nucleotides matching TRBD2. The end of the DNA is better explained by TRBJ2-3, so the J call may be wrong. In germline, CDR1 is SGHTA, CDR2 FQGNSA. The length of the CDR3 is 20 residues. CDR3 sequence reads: CASSPRGVRGGRVGTDTQYF. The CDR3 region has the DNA TGTGCCAGCAGCCCCCGGGGTGTGCGGGGGGGCCGTGTAGGCACAGATACGCAGTATTTT.

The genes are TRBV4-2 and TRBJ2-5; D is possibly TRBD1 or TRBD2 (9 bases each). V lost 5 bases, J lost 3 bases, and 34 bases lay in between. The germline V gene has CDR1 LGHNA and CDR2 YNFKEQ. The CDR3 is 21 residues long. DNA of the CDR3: TGTGCCAGCAGCTCAAAACAGGGGGCGCAGGCTAGCGGGACCCCCAAAGAGACCCAGTACTTC. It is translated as CASSSKQGAQASGTPKETQYF.

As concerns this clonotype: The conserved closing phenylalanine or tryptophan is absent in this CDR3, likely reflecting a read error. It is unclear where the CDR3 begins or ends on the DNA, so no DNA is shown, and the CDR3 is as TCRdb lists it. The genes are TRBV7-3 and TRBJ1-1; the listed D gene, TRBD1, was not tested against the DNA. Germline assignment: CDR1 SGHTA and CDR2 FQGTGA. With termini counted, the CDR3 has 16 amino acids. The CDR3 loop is CASSLGTEIHPSTSGQ.

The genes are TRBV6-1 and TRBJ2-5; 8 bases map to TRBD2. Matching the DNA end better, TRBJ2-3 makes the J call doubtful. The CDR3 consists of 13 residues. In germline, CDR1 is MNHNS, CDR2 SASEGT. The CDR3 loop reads CASSYLGTRLQYF. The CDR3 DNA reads TGTGCCAGCAGTTACCTAGGGACTAGGTTGCAGTATTTT.

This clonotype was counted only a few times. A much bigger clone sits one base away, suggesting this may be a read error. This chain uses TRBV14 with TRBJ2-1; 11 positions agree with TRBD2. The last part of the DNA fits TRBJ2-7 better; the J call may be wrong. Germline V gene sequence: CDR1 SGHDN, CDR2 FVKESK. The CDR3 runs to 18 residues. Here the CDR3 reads CASSRQPGLAAAFNEQYF. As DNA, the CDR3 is TGTGCCAGCAGCCGCCAACCGGGACTAGCGGCAGCATTCAATGAGCAGTACTTC.

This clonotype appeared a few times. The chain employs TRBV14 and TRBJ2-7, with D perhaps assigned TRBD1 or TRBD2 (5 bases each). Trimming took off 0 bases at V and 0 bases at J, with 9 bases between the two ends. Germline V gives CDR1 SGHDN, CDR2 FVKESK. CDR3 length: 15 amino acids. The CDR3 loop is CASSQDWGSSYEQYF. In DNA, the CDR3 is TGTGCCAGCAGCCAAGATTGGGGGAGCTCCTACGAGCAGTACTTC.

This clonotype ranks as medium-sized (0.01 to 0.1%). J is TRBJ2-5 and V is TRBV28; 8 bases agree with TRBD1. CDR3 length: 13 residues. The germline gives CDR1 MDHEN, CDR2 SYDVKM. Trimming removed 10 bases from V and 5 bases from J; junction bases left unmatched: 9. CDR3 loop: CATLLRDRETQYF. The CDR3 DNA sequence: TGTGCCACCCTCCTCCGGGACAGGGAGACCCAGTACTTC.

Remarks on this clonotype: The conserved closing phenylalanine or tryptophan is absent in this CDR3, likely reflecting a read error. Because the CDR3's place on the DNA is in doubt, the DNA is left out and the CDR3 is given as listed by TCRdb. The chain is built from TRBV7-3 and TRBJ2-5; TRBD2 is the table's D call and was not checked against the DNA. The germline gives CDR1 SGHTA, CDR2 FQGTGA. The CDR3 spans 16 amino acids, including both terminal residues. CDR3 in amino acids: CASSAPGRDNEQFFGA.

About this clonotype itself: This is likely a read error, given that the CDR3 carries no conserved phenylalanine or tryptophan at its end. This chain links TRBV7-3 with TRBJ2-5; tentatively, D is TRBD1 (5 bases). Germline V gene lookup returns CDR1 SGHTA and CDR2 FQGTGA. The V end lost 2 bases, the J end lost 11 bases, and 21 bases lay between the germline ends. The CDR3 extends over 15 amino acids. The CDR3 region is CASSLQSGSYNEQYC. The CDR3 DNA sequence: TGTGCCAGCAGCTTACAGTCAGGGTCCTACAATGAGCAGTACTGC.

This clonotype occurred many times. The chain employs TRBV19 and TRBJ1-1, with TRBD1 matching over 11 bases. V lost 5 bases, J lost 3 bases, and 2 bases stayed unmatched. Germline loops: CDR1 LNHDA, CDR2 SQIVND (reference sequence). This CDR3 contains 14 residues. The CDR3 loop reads CASSPGQGDTEAFF. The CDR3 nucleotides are TGTGCCAGTAGTCCGGGACAGGGGGACACTGAAGCTTTCTTT. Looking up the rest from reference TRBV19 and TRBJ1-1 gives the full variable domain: DGGITQSPKYLFRKEGQNVTLSCEQNLNHDAMYWYRQDPGQGLRLIYYSQIVNDFQKGDIAEGYSVSREKKESFPLTVTSAQKNPTAFYLCASSPGQGDTEAFFGQGTRLTVV.

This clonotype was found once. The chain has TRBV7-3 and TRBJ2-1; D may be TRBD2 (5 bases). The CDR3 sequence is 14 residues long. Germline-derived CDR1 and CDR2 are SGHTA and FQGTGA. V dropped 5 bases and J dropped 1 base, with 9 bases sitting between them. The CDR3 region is CASSPGLSYNEQFF. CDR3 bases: TGTGCCAGCAGCCCGGGGTTGTCCTACAATGAGCAGTTCTTC.

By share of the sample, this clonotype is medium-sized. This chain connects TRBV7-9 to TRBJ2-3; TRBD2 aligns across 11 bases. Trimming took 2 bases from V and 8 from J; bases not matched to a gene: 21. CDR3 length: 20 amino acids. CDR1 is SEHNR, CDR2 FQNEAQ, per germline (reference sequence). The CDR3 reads CASSLYILAGVSPGSVTQYF. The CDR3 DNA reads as TGTGCCAGCAGCTTATACATACTAGCGGGAGTCTCCCCCGGTAGTGTTACGCAGTATTTT.